This T cell receptor (beta chain) was sequenced for a study of blood T cell repertoires in COVID-19. Study details: The origin of the acute and convalescent COVID-19 samples was the United States, Italy and Spain. The analysed material was cDNA or gDNA that came from T cells, B-cell-depleted T cells, or PBMCs.

Authors' methods: By means of reference gene primer amplification, nucleated cell counts were estimated. Sequencing used immunoSEQ multiplex PCR; TCRdb keeps in-frame clones, though not all of them. From that table come the V and J calls and clone size; the DNA was used to work out D and trimming. In the table there are around 300,000 clones, approximately 86% of which are singletons. The sequencing sample was made of peripheral blood. This clonotype was obtained from a woman in her twenties or thirties who had recovered from COVID-19.

CDR3 sequence (DNA): TGCGCCAGCAGCTTCGGGACTAGCGGGAACACCGGGGAGCTGTTTTTT. This translates into CASSFGTSGNTGELFF. V and J are TRBV5-1 and TRBJ2-2, with 11 bases matching TRBD2. Germline CDR1 SGHRS, CDR2 YFSETQ. The CDR3 runs 16 residues. V was pared by 2 bases and J by 1 base, with 1 base of the junction left unmatched. The full variable domain, in which reference TRBV5-1 and TRBJ2-2 provide the parts outside the CDR3, is KAGVTQTPRYLIKTRGQQVTLSCSPISGHRSVSWYQQTPGQGLQFLFEYFSETQRNKGNFPGRFSGRQFSNSRSEMNVSTLELGDSALYLCASSFGTSGNTGELFFGEGSRLTVL.